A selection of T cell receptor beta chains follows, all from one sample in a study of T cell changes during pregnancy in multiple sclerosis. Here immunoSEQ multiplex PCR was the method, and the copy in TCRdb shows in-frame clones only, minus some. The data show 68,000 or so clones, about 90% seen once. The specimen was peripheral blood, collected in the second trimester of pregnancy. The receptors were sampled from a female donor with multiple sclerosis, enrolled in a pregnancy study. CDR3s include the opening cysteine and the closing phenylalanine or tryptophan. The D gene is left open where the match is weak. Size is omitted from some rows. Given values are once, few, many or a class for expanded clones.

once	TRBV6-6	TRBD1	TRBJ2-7	CASSYPGQANYEQYF	TGTGCCAGCAGTTATCCGGGACAGGCAAACTACGAGCAGTACTTC
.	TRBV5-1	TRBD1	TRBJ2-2	CASSVGTANTGELFF	TGCGCCAGCAGCGTCGGGACAGCTAACACCGGGGAGCTGTTTTTT
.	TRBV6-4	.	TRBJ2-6	CASSERGATGANVLTF	TGTGCCAGCAGTGAACGGGGGGCCACGGGGGCCAACGTCCTGACTTTC
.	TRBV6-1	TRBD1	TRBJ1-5	CAAGVQGIPPAQHF	TGTGCCGCCGGAGTACAGGGGATTCCCCCGGCCCAGCATTTT
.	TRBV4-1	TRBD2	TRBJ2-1	CASSQVGGRGGRGEQFF	TGCGCCAGCAGCCAAGTGGGTGGGCGGGGGGGCCGCGGTGAGCAGTTCTTC
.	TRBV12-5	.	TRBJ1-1	CASGAQGSTEAFF	TGTGCTAGTGGGGCACAGGGATCCACTGAAGCTTTCTTT
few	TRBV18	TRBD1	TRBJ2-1	CASLNRGSYNEQFF	TGTGCCAGCTTGAACAGGGGATCCTACAATGAGCAGTTCTTC
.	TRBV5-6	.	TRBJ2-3	CASSLPWAYTDTQYF	TGTGCCAGCAGCTTGCCGTGGGCATACACAGATACGCAGTATTTT
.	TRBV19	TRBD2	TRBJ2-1	CASSASGGPEQFF	TGTGCCAGTAGTGCCTCGGGGGGGCCGGAGCAGTTCTTC
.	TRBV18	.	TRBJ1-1	CASSPSRGDTEAFF	TGTGCCAGCTCACCGAGCCGAGGCGACACTGAAGCTTTCTTT
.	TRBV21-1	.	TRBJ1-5	CASSQTQGDDQPQHF	TGTGCCAGCAGCCAAACCCAGGGGGACGATCAGCCCCAGCATTTT
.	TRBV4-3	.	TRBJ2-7	CASSYSPGPTFEQYF	TGCGCCAGCAGCTACTCTCCCGGTCCTACTTTTGAGCAGTACTTC
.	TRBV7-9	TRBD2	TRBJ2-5	CASSLEAGPGETQYF	TGTGCCAGCAGCTTAGAAGCGGGGCCGGGGGAGACCCAGTACTTC
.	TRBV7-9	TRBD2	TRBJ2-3	CASSAGSGGLGTDTQYF	TGTGCCAGCAGCGCCGGTAGCGGGGGTTTGGGCACAGATACGCAGTATTTT
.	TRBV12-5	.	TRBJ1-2	CASGWWQGRYGYTF	TGTGCTAGTGGTTGGTGGCAGGGCCGATATGGCTACACCTTC
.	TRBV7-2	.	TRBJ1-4	CASSPGPQGRKLFF	TGTGCCAGCAGCCCCGGCCCCCAGGGTCGAAAACTGTTTTTT
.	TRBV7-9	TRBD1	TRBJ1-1	CASSLEGGRGAFF	TGTGCCAGCAGCTTAGAAGGGGGCAGAGGAGCTTTCTTT
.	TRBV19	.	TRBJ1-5	CASSIADGYNQPQHF	TGTGCCAGTAGTATAGCCGACGGGTACAATCAGCCCCAGCATTTT
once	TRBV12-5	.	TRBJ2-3	CASGLFRGGTDTQYF	TGTGCTAGTGGTTTGTTCCGCGGTGGCACAGATACGCAGTATTTT
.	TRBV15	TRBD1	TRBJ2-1	CATSRVRTGIGNEQFF	TGTGCCACCAGCAGAGTTCGGACAGGGATTGGGAATGAGCAGTTCTTC
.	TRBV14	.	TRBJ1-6	CASSQGRGPTRPLHF	TGTGCCAGCAGCCAAGGGCGGGGGCCCACTCGGCCCCTCCACTTT
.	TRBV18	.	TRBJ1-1	CASSPSVGTGLNTEAFF	TGTGCCAGCTCACCGTCGGTGGGGACTGGTCTGAACACTGAAGCTTTCTTT
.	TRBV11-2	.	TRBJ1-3	CASRTGGNTIYF	TGTGCCAGCAGGACGGGAGGGAACACCATATATTTT
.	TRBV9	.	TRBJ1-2	CASSVGNRGDLGGYTF	TGTGCCAGCAGCGTAGGCAATCGGGGGGACTTGGGGGGCTACACCTTC
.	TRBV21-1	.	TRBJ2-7	CASSLKGQGPTPYEQYF	TGTGCCAGCAGCCTCAAGGGACAGGGCCCCACTCCCTACGAGCAGTACTTC
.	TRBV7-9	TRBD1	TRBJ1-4	CASSLEDRGREKLFF	TGTGCCAGCAGCTTAGAGGACAGGGGTCGGGAAAAACTGTTTTTT
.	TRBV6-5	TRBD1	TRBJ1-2	CASSTGAGYTF	TGTGCCAGCTCGACAGGGGCTGGCTACACCTTC
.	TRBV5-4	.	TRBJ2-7	CASSLEAVPYEQYF	TGTGCCAGCAGCTTGGAGGCGGTCCCTTACGAGCAGTACTTC
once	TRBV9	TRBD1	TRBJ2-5	CASSVDRGRTETQYF	TGTGCCAGCAGCGTAGACAGGGGCAGGACGGAGACCCAGTACTTC
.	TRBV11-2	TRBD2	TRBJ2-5	CASSRGRGTETQYF	TGTGCCAGCAGCCGAGGGAGGGGTACGGAGACCCAGTACTTC
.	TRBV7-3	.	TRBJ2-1	CASSLSQGGHNEQFF	TGTGCCAGCAGCTTATCCCAGGGCGGCCACAATGAGCAGTTCTTC
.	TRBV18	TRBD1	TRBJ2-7	CASSPSTGTGSYEQYF	TGTGCCAGCTCACCATCCACCGGGACAGGGAGCTACGAGCAGTACTTC
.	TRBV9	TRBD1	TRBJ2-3	CASSVYDRVSTDTQYF	TGTGCCAGCAGCGTCTACGACAGGGTAAGCACAGATACGCAGTATTTT
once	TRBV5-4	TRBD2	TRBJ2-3	CASSFGGLAGALEPQYF	TGTGCCAGCAGCTTTGGGGGACTAGCGGGGGCCCTAGAACCGCAGTATTTT
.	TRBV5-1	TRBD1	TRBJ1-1	CASSLSPGTGKRNTEAFF	TGCGCCAGCAGCTTATCCCCCGGGACAGGGAAGAGGAACACTGAAGCTTTCTTT
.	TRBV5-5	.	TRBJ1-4	CASSFGGALEKLFF	TGTGCCAGCAGCTTCGGGGGGGCGCTGGAAAAACTGTTTTTT
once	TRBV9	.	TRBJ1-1	CASSVVSGRYTEAFF	TGTGCCAGCAGCGTAGTTTCAGGCAGGTACACTGAAGCTTTCTTT
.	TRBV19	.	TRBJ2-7	CASSIGGPKDYEQYF	TGTGCCAGTAGTATAGGGGGGCCGAAGGACTACGAGCAGTACTTC
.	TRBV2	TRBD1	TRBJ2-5	CASSDRGLEETQYF	TGTGCCAGCAGTGACAGGGGGTTGGAAGAGACCCAGTACTTC
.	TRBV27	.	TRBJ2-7	CASSPLTSSGYEQYF	TGTGCCAGCAGTCCGTTGACCTCCTCGGGATACGAGCAGTACTTC
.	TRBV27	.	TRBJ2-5	CASSLSEGWETQYF	TGTGCCAGCAGTTTATCCGAGGGTTGGGAGACCCAGTACTTC
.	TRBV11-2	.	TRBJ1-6	CASSLEASHHSPLHF	TGTGCCAGCAGCTTGGAGGCGTCTCATCATTCACCCCTCCACTTT
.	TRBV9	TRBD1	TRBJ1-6	CASSPRDSYNSPLHF	TGTGCCAGCAGCCCCCGGGACAGCTATAATTCACCCCTCCACTTT
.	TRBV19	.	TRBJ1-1	CASLANTEAFF	TGTGCCAGCCTAGCGAACACTGAAGCTTTCTTT
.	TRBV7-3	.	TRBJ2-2	CASSLNPGTGELFF	TGTGCCAGCAGCTTAAACCCGGGAACCGGGGAGCTGTTTTTT
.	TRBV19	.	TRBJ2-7	CASSLYGDEQYF	TGTGCCAGTAGCCTATACGGGGACGAGCAGTACTTC
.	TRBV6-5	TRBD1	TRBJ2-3	CATLRYRGTDTQYF	TGTGCCACTCTTCGGTACAGGGGTACAGATACGCAGTATTTT
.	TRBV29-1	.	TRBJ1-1	CSVEVLAEAFF	TGCAGCGTTGAAGTGTTGGCAGAAGCTTTCTTT
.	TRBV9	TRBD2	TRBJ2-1	CASSVVAGPNEQFF	TGTGCCAGCAGCGTAGTAGCGGGCCCCAATGAGCAGTTCTTC